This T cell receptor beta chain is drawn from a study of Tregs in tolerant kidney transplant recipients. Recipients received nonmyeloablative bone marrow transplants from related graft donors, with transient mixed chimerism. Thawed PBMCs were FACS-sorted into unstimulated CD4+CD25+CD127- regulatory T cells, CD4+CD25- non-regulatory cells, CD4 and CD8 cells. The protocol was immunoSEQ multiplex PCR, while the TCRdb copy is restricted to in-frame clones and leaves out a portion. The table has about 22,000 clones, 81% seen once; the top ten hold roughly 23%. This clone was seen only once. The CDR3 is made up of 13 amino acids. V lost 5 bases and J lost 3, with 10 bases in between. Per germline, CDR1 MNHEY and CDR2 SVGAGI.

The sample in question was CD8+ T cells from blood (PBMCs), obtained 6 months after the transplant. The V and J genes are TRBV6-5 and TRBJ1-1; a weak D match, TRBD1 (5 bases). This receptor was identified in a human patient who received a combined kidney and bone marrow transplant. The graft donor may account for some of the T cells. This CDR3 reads CASSLPGYTEAFF. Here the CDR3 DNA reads TGTGCCAGCAGTCTCCCAGGGTACACTGAAGCTTTCTTT.